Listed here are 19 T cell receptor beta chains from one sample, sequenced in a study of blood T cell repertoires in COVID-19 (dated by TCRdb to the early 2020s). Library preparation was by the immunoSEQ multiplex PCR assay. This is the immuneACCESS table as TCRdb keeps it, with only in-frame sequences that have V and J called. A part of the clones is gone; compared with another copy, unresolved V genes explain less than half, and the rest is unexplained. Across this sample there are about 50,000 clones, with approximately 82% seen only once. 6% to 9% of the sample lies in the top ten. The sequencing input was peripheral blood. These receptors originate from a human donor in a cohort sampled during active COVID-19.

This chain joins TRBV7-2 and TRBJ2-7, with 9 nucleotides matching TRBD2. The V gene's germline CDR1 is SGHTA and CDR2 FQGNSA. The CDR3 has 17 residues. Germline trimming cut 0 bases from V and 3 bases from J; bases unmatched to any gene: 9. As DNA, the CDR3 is TGTGCCAGCAGCTTAGCCCTAGGAGCGGGAGGTGGCTACGAGCAGTACTTC. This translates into CASSLALGAGGGYEQYF.

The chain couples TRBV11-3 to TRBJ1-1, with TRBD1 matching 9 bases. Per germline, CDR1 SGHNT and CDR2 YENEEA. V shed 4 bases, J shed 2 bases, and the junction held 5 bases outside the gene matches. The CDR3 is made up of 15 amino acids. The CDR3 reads CASSSNRGRNTEAFF. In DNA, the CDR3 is TGTGCCAGCAGCTCAAACAGGGGGCGCAACACTGAAGCTTTCTTT.

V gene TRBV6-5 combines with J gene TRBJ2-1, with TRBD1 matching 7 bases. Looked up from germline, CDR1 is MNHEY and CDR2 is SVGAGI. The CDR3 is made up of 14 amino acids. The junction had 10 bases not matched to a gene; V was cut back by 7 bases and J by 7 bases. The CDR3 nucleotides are TGTGCCAGCACTCCCGGGACAGCCCGGAATGAGCAGTTCTTC. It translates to CASTPGTARNEQFF.

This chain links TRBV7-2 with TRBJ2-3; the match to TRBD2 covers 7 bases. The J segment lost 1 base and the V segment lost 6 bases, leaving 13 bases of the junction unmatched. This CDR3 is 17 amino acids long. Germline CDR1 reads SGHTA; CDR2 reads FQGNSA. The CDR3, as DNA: TGTGCCAGCAGTCTTCGCCCTGCTAGCGGCCGCACAGATACGCAGTATTTT. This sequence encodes CASSLRPASGRTDTQYF.

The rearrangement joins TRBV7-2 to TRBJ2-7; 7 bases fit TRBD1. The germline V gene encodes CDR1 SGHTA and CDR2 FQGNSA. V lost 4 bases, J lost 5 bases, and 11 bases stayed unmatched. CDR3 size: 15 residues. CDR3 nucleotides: TGTGCCAGCAGCTCGCCAGACAGGGCTGACCACGAGCAGTACTTC. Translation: CASSSPDRADHEQYF.

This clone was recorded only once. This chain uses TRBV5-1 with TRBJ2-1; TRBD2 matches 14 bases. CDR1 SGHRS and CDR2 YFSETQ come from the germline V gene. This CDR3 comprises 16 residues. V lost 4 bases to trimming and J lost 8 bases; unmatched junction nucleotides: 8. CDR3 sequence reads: CASSKPGLAGVDEQFF. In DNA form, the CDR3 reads TGCGCCAGCAGCAAACCGGGACTAGCGGGAGTGGATGAGCAGTTCTTC.

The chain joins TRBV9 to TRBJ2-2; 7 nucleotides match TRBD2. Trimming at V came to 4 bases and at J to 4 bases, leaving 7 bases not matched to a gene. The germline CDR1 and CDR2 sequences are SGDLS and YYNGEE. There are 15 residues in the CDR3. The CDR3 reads CASSTGLPGTGELFF. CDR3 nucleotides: TGTGCCAGCAGCACGGGACTACCGGGCACCGGGGAGCTGTTTTTT. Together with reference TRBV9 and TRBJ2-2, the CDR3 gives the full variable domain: DSGVTQTPKHLITATGQRVTLRCSPRSGDLSVYWYQQSLDQGLQFLIQYYNGEERAKGNILERFSAQQFPDLHSELNLSSLELGDSALYFCASSTGLPGTGELFFGEGSRLTVL.

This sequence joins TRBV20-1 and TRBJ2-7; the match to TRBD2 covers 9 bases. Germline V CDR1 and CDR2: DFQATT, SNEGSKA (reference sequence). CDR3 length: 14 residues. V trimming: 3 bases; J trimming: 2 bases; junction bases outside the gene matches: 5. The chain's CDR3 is CSASSGLAAYEQYF. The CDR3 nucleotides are TGCAGTGCTAGTTCGGGACTAGCAGCCTACGAGCAGTACTTC.

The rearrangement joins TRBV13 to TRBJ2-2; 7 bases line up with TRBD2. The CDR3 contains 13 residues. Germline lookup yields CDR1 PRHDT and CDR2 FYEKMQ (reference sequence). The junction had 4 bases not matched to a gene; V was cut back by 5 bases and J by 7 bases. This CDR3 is CASSGGLGGELFF. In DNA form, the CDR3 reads TGTGCCAGCAGCGGCGGACTAGGCGGGGAGCTGTTTTTT.

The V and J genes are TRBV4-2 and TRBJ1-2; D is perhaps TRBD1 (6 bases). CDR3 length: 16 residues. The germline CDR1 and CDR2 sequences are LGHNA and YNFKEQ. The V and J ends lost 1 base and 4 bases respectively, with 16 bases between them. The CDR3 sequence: CASSQGGSGGAYGYTF. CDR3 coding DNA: TGTGCCAGCAGCCAAGGGGGGAGTGGGGGCGCCTATGGCTACACCTTC.

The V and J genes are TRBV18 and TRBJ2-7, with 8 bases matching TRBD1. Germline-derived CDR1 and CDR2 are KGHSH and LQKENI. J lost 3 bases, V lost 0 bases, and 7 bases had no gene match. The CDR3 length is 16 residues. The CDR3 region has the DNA TGTGCCAGCTCACCACCGGACAGGGCCTTTCACTACGAGCAGTACTTC. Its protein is CASSPPDRAFHYEQYF.

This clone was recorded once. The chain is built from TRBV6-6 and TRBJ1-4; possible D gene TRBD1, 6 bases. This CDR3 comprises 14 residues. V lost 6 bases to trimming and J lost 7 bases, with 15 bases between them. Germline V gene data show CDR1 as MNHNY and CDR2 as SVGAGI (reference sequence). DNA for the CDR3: TGTGCCAGCAGCGGCGGGGGCAGGAGTGAAAAACTGTTTTTT. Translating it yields CASSGGGRSEKLFF.

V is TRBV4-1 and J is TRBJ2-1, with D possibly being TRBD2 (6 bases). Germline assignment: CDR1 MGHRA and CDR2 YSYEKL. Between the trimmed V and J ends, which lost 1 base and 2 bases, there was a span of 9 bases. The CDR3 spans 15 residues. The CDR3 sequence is CASSQVGLAYNEQFF. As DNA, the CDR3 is TGCGCCAGCAGCCAAGTGGGACTCGCCTACAATGAGCAGTTCTTC.

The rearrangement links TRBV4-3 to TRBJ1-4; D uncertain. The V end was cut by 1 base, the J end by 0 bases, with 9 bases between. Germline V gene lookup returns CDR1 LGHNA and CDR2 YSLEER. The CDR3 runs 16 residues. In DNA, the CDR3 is TGCGCCAGCAGCCAAGCCTCCCTCGCAACTAATGAAAAACTGTTTTTT. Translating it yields CASSQASLATNEKLFF.

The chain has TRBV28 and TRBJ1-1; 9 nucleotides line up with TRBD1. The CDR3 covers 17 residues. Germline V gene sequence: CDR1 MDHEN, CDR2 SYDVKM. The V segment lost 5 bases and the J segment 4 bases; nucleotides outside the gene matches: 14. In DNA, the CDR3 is TGTGCCAGCAGTCTTCGGACAGGGGCCGCCTCGGGCACTGAAGCTTTCTTT. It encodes CASSLRTGAASGTEAFF.

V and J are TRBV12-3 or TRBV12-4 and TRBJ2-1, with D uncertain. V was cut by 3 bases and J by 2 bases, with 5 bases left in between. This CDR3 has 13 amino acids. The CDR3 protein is CASSFTAYNEQFF. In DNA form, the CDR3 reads TGTGCCAGCAGTTTTACAGCCTACAATGAGCAGTTCTTC.

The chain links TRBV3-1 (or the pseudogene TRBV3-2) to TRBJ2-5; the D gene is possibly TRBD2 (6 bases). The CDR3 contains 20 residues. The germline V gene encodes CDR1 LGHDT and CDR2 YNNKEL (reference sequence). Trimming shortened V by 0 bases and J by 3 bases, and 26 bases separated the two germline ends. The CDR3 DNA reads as TGTGCCAGCAGCCAAGATTTTTGGGTGACTAGTTGGCGAAAAGAAGAGACCCAGTACTTC. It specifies CASSQDFWVTSWRKEETQYF.

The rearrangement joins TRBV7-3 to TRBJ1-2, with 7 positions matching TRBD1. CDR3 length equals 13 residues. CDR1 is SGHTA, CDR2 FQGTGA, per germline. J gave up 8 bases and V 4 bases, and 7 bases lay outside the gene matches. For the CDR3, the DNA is TGTGCCAGCAGCTCCTTATCAGGGGGAGGCTACACCTTC. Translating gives CASSSLSGGGYTF.

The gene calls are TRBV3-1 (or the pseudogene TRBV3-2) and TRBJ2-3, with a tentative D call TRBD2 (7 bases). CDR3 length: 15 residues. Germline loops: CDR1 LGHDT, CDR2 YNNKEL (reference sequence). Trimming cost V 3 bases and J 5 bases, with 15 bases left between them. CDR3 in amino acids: CASSQGGGSIDTQYF. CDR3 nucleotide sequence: TGTGCCAGCAGCCAGGGGGGCGGGAGTATAGATACGCAGTATTTT.